This is a list of T cell receptor beta chains from one sample in a study of cytomegalovirus exposure and HLA in healthy donors. Here immunoSEQ multiplex PCR was the method, and the copy in TCRdb shows in-frame clones only, minus some. The sample holds under 200,000 clones, under 90% seen once. Sequencing input: PBMCs. These receptors were collected from a woman aged 18-29 years in good health and CMV-seropositive. Each CDR3 is given with its conserved first and last residue. The order of the fields is CDR3 DNA, CDR3 protein, V gene, CDR3 length, D gene, clone size, J gene. The D gene is left open where the match is weak. Not all rows give a size; the values are once, few, many and, for expanded clones, a class.

DNA: TGTGCCAGCAGTCGACTAGTTCAAGATACGCAGTATTTT
CDR3: CASSRLVQDTQYF
V: TRBV6-4
length: 13
D: -
size: many
J: TRBJ2-3

DNA: TGTGCCAGCAGCCAACAGGGCCAACTTGGAGGCTACACCTTC
CDR3: CASSQQGQLGGYTF
V: TRBV5-5
length: 14
D: -
size: -
J: TRBJ1-2

DNA: TGCGCCAGCAGCCAAGATAAAGGCGGAAACTCCTACGAGCAGTACTTC
CDR3: CASSQDKGGNSYEQYF
V: TRBV4-1
length: 16
D: -
size: -
J: TRBJ2-7

DNA: TGTGCCAGCAGCTTTATCGGCCGGGAGGTCCACGAGCAGTACTTC
CDR3: CASSFIGREVHEQYF
V: TRBV7-2
length: 15
D: TRBD2
size: -
J: TRBJ2-7

DNA: TGTGCCAGCAGCGGGACAGGGGGCCTCGGTCAGCCCCAGCATTTT
CDR3: CASSGTGGLGQPQHF
V: TRBV2
length: 15
D: TRBD1
size: -
J: TRBJ1-5

DNA: TGTGCCACCAGCAGAGATTTGGGACAGACCAATCAGCCCCAGCATTTT
CDR3: CATSRDLGQTNQPQHF
V: TRBV15
length: 16
D: TRBD1
size: -
J: TRBJ1-5

DNA: TGTGCCAGCAGCCAAGACAGTGGTGAAAAACTGTTTTTT
CDR3: CASSQDSGEKLFF
V: TRBV5-4
length: 13
D: -
size: once
J: TRBJ1-4

DNA: TGTGCCAGCTCACCGCAGGGGGGAGAGACCCAGTACTTC
CDR3: CASSPQGGETQYF
V: TRBV18
length: 13
D: -
size: -
J: TRBJ2-5

DNA: TGTGCCAGTAATAGGACTAGCCTCGTCAAAAACATTCAGTACTTC
CDR3: CASNRTSLVKNIQYF
V: TRBV19
length: 15
D: TRBD2
size: few
J: TRBJ2-4

DNA: TGTGCCAGCAGCCCTAGCGGGAGTGGAGAGACCCAGTACTTC
CDR3: CASSPSGSGETQYF
V: TRBV7-9
length: 14
D: TRBD2
size: -
J: TRBJ2-5

DNA: TGTGCCACCCGGACAGGGGCTGGCACAGATACGCAGTATTTT
CDR3: CATRTGAGTDTQYF
V: TRBV2
length: 14
D: TRBD1
size: -
J: TRBJ2-3

DNA: TGCGCCAGCAGCCCCGACAGGGACGAAGGCGAAAAACTGTTTTTT
CDR3: CASSPDRDEGEKLFF
V: TRBV4-3
length: 15
D: TRBD1
size: -
J: TRBJ1-4

DNA: TGCGCCAGCAGCTTGGGTGGGACAGGGAAAGAGACCCAGTACTTC
CDR3: CASSLGGTGKETQYF
V: TRBV5-1
length: 15
D: TRBD1
size: -
J: TRBJ2-5

DNA: TGTGCCAGCAGCGCCAGGGACAGCCAAGGGAGCTACAATGAGCAGTTCTTC
CDR3: CASSARDSQGSYNEQFF
V: TRBV9
length: 17
D: TRBD1
size: -
J: TRBJ2-1

DNA: TGTGCCAGCAGCAGCCCAGCGGGGGACGTCTACAATGAGCAGTTCTTC
CDR3: CASSSPAGDVYNEQFF
V: TRBV7-6
length: 16
D: TRBD2
size: once
J: TRBJ2-1

DNA: TGTGCCAGCAGCTTGTGGGCCGGGACTAGCGGATACGAGCAGTACTTC
CDR3: CASSLWAGTSGYEQYF
V: TRBV5-5
length: 16
D: TRBD2
size: few
J: TRBJ2-7

DNA: TGCGCCAGCAGCCAAGATCCGGCGGGAGACTACGAGCAGTACTTC
CDR3: CASSQDPAGDYEQYF
V: TRBV4-1
length: 15
D: TRBD2
size: -
J: TRBJ2-7

DNA: TGTGCCAGCAGCTCCCTTGGCGGGAGCGGAGAGACCCAGTACTTC
CDR3: CASSSLGGSGETQYF
V: TRBV9
length: 15
D: TRBD2
size: -
J: TRBJ2-5

DNA: TGCGCCAGCAGCCAAGTAATCGGCATTCAGTACTTC
CDR3: CASSQVIGIQYF
V: TRBV4-1
length: 12
D: -
size: -
J: TRBJ2-4

DNA: TGCGCCAGCAGCCCTCAAATAGCGGGAGCATCCGATACGCAGTATTTT
CDR3: CASSPQIAGASDTQYF
V: TRBV5-1
length: 16
D: TRBD2
size: -
J: TRBJ2-3